This note documents a single T cell receptor beta chain sequence. Its antigen target is currently unknown. There are no base qualities to consult, and no much larger clone falls within one base. This record belongs to a study of blood T cells in healthy people across ages (dated by TCRdb to the mid-2010s). At the level of the whole study: In model experiments, roughly one uniquely barcoded TCR beta cDNA molecule per two T cells was captured by template switching. Age-related changes in TCR beta repertoire diversity were measured in the study by deep sequencing normalized with unique cDNA molecular identifiers. The donors were divided into four age groups: young (average approximately 15 years), middle-aged (about 39), aged (about 56) and long-lived (more than 75). Donors of different ages were randomly distributed across sequencing lanes to avoid experimental bias. For two donors (one aged 18 to 29 and one aged 80 or older), the study analyzed two additional independent replicas of 1 million unique cDNA reads from the same blood draw.

On the study overall, not on this receptor specifically: Estimates of total diversity from one million sequenced T cells were regarded as lower bounds and underestimates. Observed TCR beta diversity per million T cells fell roughly linearly with age, and a significant reduction was already apparent by age approximately 40. The CMV infection status of donors was not known, potentially confounding age-related changes in expanded clonotypes. Compared with the aged group, more naive CD4+ T cells, fewer expanded clones and increased TCR diversity were shown by the long-lived group, suggesting age selection. Since profiling was done on bulk unsorted PBMCs, naive and antigen-experienced compartments could not be conclusively compared. Observed TCR beta diversity correlated strongly with the percentage of naive T cells measured by flow cytometry.

Donors were 39 systemically healthy Caucasian individuals from Russia aged 6 to 90 years. About 9.6 milliliters of peripheral blood were collected from each donor into EDTA-treated Vacutainer tubes. Ficoll-Paque density-gradient centrifugation was used to isolate PBMCs, with at least 6.5 million per sample. Trizol reagent was used to extract total RNA from the PBMCs, yielding at least 5.5 micrograms per sample. Naive CD45RAhigh/CD27high T cell percentages were measured by flow cytometry on a PBMC aliquot from every donor. Library generation was performed with 5' RACE. Sequencing relied on an Illumina HiSeq 2500. The second PCR ran for roughly 7 to 12 cycles and used a J-beta primer mix along with a sample-barcoded 5' primer. A unique molecular identifier was introduced onto each TCR beta cDNA molecule by a template-switch 5' adaptor carrying 12 random nucleotides. Each sample yielded at least 2.5 million CDR3-containing paired-end reads. The Mint cDNA synthesis kit, primed by a TRBC-specific oligonucleotide, was used to synthesize first-strand cDNA from all RNA. Following uracil-DNA glycosylase treatment, all cDNA underwent a first 18-cycle PCR with the universal primers M1SS and BC2_uni_R. From the authors' description of their analysis: Normalization of each sample was performed by random selection of 1 million high-quality reads, each carrying a distinct molecular identifier. Reads sharing molecular identifiers were discarded rather than binned into consensus sequences. CDR3 identification, clonotype clustering and error correction used MiTCR with a Q25 quality threshold and the strictest error-elimination algorithm. A nonparametric unseen species model using Euler transformation provided a lower-bound estimate of total TCR beta diversity. Using fastp at Q25 and MiXCR, TCRdb reprocessed the public reads and kept productive beta chains. Each entry merges the rows of one CDR3 protein and shows their most common DNA and genes. The authors' filters were not applied to this entry. This sample lists 1.5 million to 2 million distinct CDR3 sequences; 28% were detected once. The ten largest clones add up to 7% to 9% of the sample.

Including the terminal cysteine and phenylalanine, the CDR3 comprises 17 residues. The kept DNA is CDR3 alone, 51 bases in frame from the first base. V and J are trimmed by 0 bases and 3 bases, and the gene matches miss 4 bases of the junction. The CDR1 and CDR2 encoded by the germline V gene (reference sequence) are MNHNY and SVGAGI. Sequencing used blood. The rearrangement joined TRBV6-6 to TRBJ2-2, with 10 middle bases fitting TRBD2. The source is a woman under 40 in good health. Here is the DNA: TGTGCCAGCAGTTACTCGACCCTAGCGGGAGACACCGGGGAGCTGTTTTTT. Protein translation: CASSYSTLAGDTGELFF.